The rows below give T cell receptor beta chains drawn from one sample of a study of human T cells and chemical hapten exposure. MiXCR, run by TCRdb on the RACE reads, gives a single entry per CDR3 protein. This sample has tens of thousands of distinct CDR3 sequences, with 10% to 13% found just once. The source material was whole blood, sampled in connection with sensitization to the hapten diphenylcyclopropenone (DPC). The receptors derive from a woman aged 30 to 39 with alopecia areata. Some clones in this sample may be carry-over from other donors' samples. CDR3s include the opening cysteine and the closing phenylalanine or tryptophan. Each record gives: clone size, V gene, J gene, D gene, CDR3 protein, CDR3 DNA. D genes are given only for firm matches. The size entry is marked missing in some rows and otherwise reads once, few, many or a size class.

>many|TRBV6-1|TRBJ2-7|TRBD1
CASRSPDRTTYEQYF
TGTGCCAGCAGATCGCCGGACAGGACCACCTACGAGCAGTACTTC
>many|TRBV13|TRBJ1-2|TRBD1
CASSLDRGNGYTF
TGTGCCAGCAGCCTCGACAGGGGAAATGGCTACACCTTC
>many|TRBV10-3|TRBJ2-6|TRBD1
CAISADRAGANVLTF
TGTGCCATCAGCGCCGACAGGGCTGGGGCCAACGTCCTGACTTTC
>few|TRBV13|TRBJ1-5|TRBD1
CASSLGRGTGLNQPQHF
TGTGCCAGCAGCTTAGGCCGGGGGACAGGCCTCAATCAGCCCCAGCATTTT
>many|TRBV2|TRBJ1-5|TRBD1
CASRGRAGGLRNQPQHF
TGTGCCAGCAGGGGGAGGGCAGGGGGCTTGCGCAATCAGCCCCAGCATTTT
>many|TRBV28|TRBJ1-4|.
CASSSLGRDEKLFF
TGTGCCAGCAGTTCTCTAGGACGCGATGAAAAACTGTTTTTT
>many|TRBV20-1|TRBJ2-3|.
CSASLGTDTQYF
TGCAGTGCTAGTTTGGGCACAGATACGCAGTATTTT
>few|TRBV29-1|TRBJ2-3|.
CSVGEESQYF
TGCAGCGTTGGTGAGGAGTCGCAGTATTTT
>.|TRBV4-3|TRBJ2-7|.
CASSQDRLLREQYF
TGCGCCAGCAGCCAAGATCGCCTGCTCCGCGAGCAGTACTTC
>many|TRBV5-1|TRBJ1-2|TRBD1
CASSTGDRGRTNYGYTF
TGCGCCAGCAGCACCGGGGACAGGGGGCGAACTAACTATGGCTACACCTTC
>many|TRBV20-1|TRBJ2-3|TRBD2
CSASPAGVATDTQYF
TGCAGTGCTAGCCCAGCGGGAGTGGCGACAGATACGCAGTATTTT
>many|TRBV7-9|TRBJ2-7|TRBD1
CASSPGQGYEQYF
TGTGCCAGCAGTCCTGGACAGGGCTACGAGCAGTACTTC
>.|TRBV2|TRBJ2-3|.
CASSERAGGPDTQYF
TGTGCCAGCAGTGAAAGGGCCGGGGGGCCAGATACGCAGTATTTT
>many|TRBV6-5|TRBJ1-2|TRBD1
CASSFRQGYGYTF
TGTGCCAGCAGTTTTCGACAGGGCTATGGCTACACCTTC
>.|TRBV28|TRBJ2-3|.
CASSLSADTQYF
TGTGCCAGCAGTTTATCCGCAGATACGCAGTATTTT
>.|TRBV4-3|TRBJ2-1|TRBD2
CASSQESGGQGNEQFF
TGCGCCAGCAGCCAAGAAAGCGGGGGCCAGGGTAATGAGCAGTTCTTC
>few|TRBV11-3|TRBJ1-1|.
CASSFNMNTEAFF
TGTGCCAGCAGCTTCAATATGAACACTGAAGCTTTCTTT
>few|TRBV4-3|TRBJ2-1|.
CASSQELSGSYNEQFF
TGCGCCAGCAGCCAAGAGTTGAGCGGATCCTACAATGAGCAGTTCTTC